This entry lists 28 T cell receptor beta chains sequenced from one sample in a study of a mutant IDH1 vaccine in newly diagnosed glioma (dated by TCRdb to the early 2020s). Antigen specificity for these receptors is unknown. Library method: the immunoSEQ multiplex PCR assay. Held by TCRdb, this immuneACCESS table contains in-frame sequences only and omits some clones. Under half of the omission traces to an unresolved V gene where checked; the cause of the rest is unknown. The sample table holds 43,000 or so clones, of which 92% were seen once. The ten largest clones add up to less than 2.5% of the sample. The intended sense of this specimen's time point label: week 35, safety follow-up. Each vaccine dose was 300 ug of a 20-mer mutant IDH1 peptide in Montanide, given subcutaneously with topical imiquimod. The source was PBMCs, collected from a glioma patient whose treatment included an IDH1 peptide vaccine. All receptors come from a man aged 45-65 years with glioma.

This chain connects TRBV2 to TRBJ2-6, with no clear D. The CDR3 runs to 13 residues. V shed 6 bases and J shed 0 bases, with 3 bases lying between them. The germline gives CDR1 SNHLY, CDR2 FYNNEI. CDR3 in amino acids: CASRPSGANVLTF. Here the CDR3 DNA reads TGTGCCAGCAGACCCTCTGGGGCCAACGTCCTGACTTTC.

The chain is built from TRBV29-1 and TRBJ2-5; a possible D gene is TRBD1 (7 bases). The DNA end lines up better with TRBJ2-7; the J call may be wrong. In germline, CDR1 is SQVTM, CDR2 ANQGSEA. The CDR3 has 12 residues. CDR3 amino acids: CSGGTASYEQYF. CDR3 DNA: TGCAGCGGCGGGACAGCCTCCTACGAGCAGTACTTC.

CDR3 nucleotide sequence: TGTGCCAGCAGTTACTCTCACAGGGGTACGGACGAGCAGTACTTC. It codes for CASSYSHRGTDEQYF. The rearrangement links TRBV6-5 to TRBJ2-7; 7 bases line up with TRBD1. Trimming cost V 0 bases and J 5 bases; bases outside gene matches: 7. This CDR3 spans 15 amino acids. Germline V gene sequence: CDR1 MNHEY, CDR2 SVGAGI.

In DNA form, the CDR3 reads TGTGCCAGCAGCTCCGTGGGAGCGGGAATCACAGATACGCAGTATTTT. Translated: CASSSVGAGITDTQYF. This chain uses TRBV28 with TRBJ2-3, with 7 bases that match TRBD2. V lost 6 bases and J lost 2; bases outside the gene matches: 11. The germline CDR1 and CDR2 sequences are MDHEN and SYDVKM. The CDR3 has 16 amino acids.

The chain joins TRBV9 to TRBJ2-1; 8 positions match TRBD2. This CDR3 is built from 16 residues. J gave up 2 bases and V 3 bases, and 7 bases lay outside the gene matches. CDR1 is SGDLS and CDR2 is YYNGEE in the germline V gene. CDR3: CASSEQAGEPYNEQFF. CDR3 sequence (DNA): TGTGCCAGCAGCGAACAAGCGGGGGAGCCCTACAATGAGCAGTTCTTC. Using reference TRBV9 and TRBJ2-1 for the parts outside the CDR3, the full variable domain is DSGVTQTPKHLITATGQRVTLRCSPRSGDLSVYWYQQSLDQGLQFLIQYYNGEERAKGNILERFSAQQFPDLHSELNLSSLELGDSALYFCASSEQAGEPYNEQFFGPGTRLTVL.

The chain has TRBV5-1 and TRBJ2-3, with 9 bases identical to TRBD1. The V and J ends lost 7 bases and 3 bases, in that order; junction bases with no gene match: 6. The CDR3 sequence is 14 residues long. Germline CDR1 SGHRS, CDR2 YFSETQ. The CDR3 sequence is CASLSDRGTDTQYF. In nucleotides, the CDR3 is TGCGCCAGCTTATCGGACAGGGGAACAGATACGCAGTATTTT.

This clone has only one observation. V and J are TRBV30 and TRBJ2-3, with TRBD2 identical over 8 bases. CDR1 and CDR2 from the germline V gene are GTSNPN and SVGIG (reference sequence). Unmatched junction bases numbered 8, after V lost 1 base and J lost 5 bases. The CDR3 is made up of 15 amino acids. The CDR3 nucleotides are TGTGCCTGGAGTGAAGGGCGGGAGGTGTTAGATACGCAGTATTTT. It is translated as CAWSEGREVLDTQYF.

The V and J genes are TRBV30 and TRBJ2-1; D might be TRBD2 (6 bases). The CDR3 is made up of 14 amino acids. Per germline, CDR1 GTSNPN and CDR2 SVGIG (reference sequence). Trimming removed 4 bases at V and 5 bases at J, with 15 bases between. In DNA form, the CDR3 reads TGTGCCTGGAAGTTGGGGGACTTGGACAATGAGCAGTTCTTC. It yields the protein CAWKLGDLDNEQFF.

The V gene is TRBV4-2, the J gene TRBJ2-1; D ambiguous. Germline V gene lookup returns CDR1 LGHNA and CDR2 YNFKEQ. The CDR3 is 21 amino acids. V lost 0 bases and J 2 bases, leaving 26 bases between the germline ends. The CDR3 reads CASSQDPVADLIQVPYNEQFF. As DNA, the CDR3 is TGTGCCAGCAGCCAAGATCCGGTTGCGGACCTTATCCAGGTACCCTACAATGAGCAGTTCTTC.

This chain joins TRBV15 and TRBJ1-3; D uncertain. In germline, CDR1 is LNHNV, CDR2 YYDKDF (reference sequence). This CDR3 is built from 12 residues. V was clipped by 3 bases and J by 2 bases, with 2 bases between them. The CDR3 loop is CATSSPGNTIYF. CDR3 bases: TGTGCCACCAGCAGTCCTGGAAACACCATATATTTT.

The chain recombines TRBV9 with TRBJ2-3, with 8 bases identical to TRBD2. CDR1 and CDR2 (germline): SGDLS, YYNGEE. V was pared by 0 bases and J by 0 bases, with 9 bases of the junction left unmatched. The CDR3 loop spans 18 amino acids. The CDR3 DNA follows: TGTGCCAGCAGCGTAGCGGGGGGGCGGCTCTCGAGCACAGATACGCAGTATTTT. Translated: CASSVAGGRLSSTDTQYF.

This sequence joins TRBV9 and TRBJ1-4; D gene unclear. The V end was cut by 2 bases, the J end by 0 bases, with 8 bases between. CDR3 length equals 15 residues. From germline, CDR1 is SGDLS and CDR2 YYNGEE. The CDR3 DNA is TGTGCCAGCAGCGTCGGAGACGCAACTAATGAAAAACTGTTTTTT. As protein: CASSVGDATNEKLFF.

This rearrangement joins TRBV27 to TRBJ2-7; TRBD1 matches at 7 bases. Germline lookup yields CDR1 MNHEY and CDR2 SMNVEV (reference sequence). The CDR3 is made up of 15 amino acids. J was trimmed by 2 bases and V by 4 bases; bases with no gene match: 8. The CDR3 DNA sequence: TGTGCCAGCAGTTCCGGACAGGTTCGGCCCTACGAGCAGTACTTC. It is translated as CASSSGQVRPYEQYF.

The chain carries TRBV18 and TRBJ2-1; possibly TRBD1 for D (5 bases). V was cut by 0 bases and J by 8 bases, with 11 bases left in between. The CDR3 consists of 14 residues. The V gene's germline CDR1 is KGHSH and CDR2 LQKENI. Here the CDR3 DNA reads TGTGCCAGCTCACCACCGGCAGGGTACGATGAGCAGTTCTTC. It is translated as CASSPPAGYDEQFF.

This chain joins TRBV28 and TRBJ2-7; D remains ambiguous. Trimming pared 5 bases from V and 6 bases from J, leaving 11 bases between. CDR3 length: 12 amino acids. Germline values: CDR1 MDHEN, CDR2 SYDVKM. The CDR3 DNA sequence: TGTGCCAGCAGTCCCCAGAAGTCCGAGCAGTACTTC. It encodes CASSPQKSEQYF.

This clone was counted a single time. The chain has TRBV27 and TRBJ2-2; 7 nucleotides align to TRBD1. J gave up 7 bases and V 6 bases, and 8 bases lay outside the gene matches. CDR1 and CDR2 (germline): MNHEY, SMNVEV (reference sequence). This CDR3 comprises 14 residues. CDR3 in amino acids: CASRTLGGSGELFF. CDR3 bases: TGTGCCAGCAGAACGTTAGGGGGCAGCGGGGAGCTGTTTTTT.

The chain recombines TRBV18 with TRBJ2-3; D gene uncertain. V lost 0 bases and J lost 0, with 13 bases in between. Germline assignment: CDR1 KGHSH and CDR2 LQKENI. The CDR3 totals 17 residues. The CDR3 loop is CASSPPHRSPSTDTQYF. DNA for the CDR3: TGTGCCAGCTCACCACCACACCGTAGTCCTAGCACAGATACGCAGTATTTT.

This chain connects TRBV5-6 to TRBJ1-2, with D unresolved. CDR1 SGHDT and CDR2 YYEEEE come from the germline V gene. Trimming stripped 5 bases from V and 1 base from J, with 15 bases between. The CDR3 length is 15 residues. CDR3 region: CASRPPGEGNYGYTF. The CDR3 DNA reads TGTGCCAGCAGACCACCTGGGGAGGGTAACTATGGCTACACCTTC.

This clone was detected once. J is TRBJ2-5 and V is TRBV6-5; unclear D gene. CDR1 and CDR2 from the germline V gene are MNHEY and SVGAGI. V lost 2 bases to trimming and J lost 5 bases, with 3 bases between them. The CDR3 consists of 11 residues. CDR3 loop: CASSYGETQYF. CDR3 nucleotide sequence: TGTGCCAGCAGTTACGGGGAGACCCAGTACTTC.

The chain employs TRBV6-1 and TRBJ1-5; TRBD1 aligns across 7 bases. The CDR3 totals 15 residues. In germline, CDR1 is MNHNS, CDR2 SASEGT. Trimming took 4 bases from V and 4 from J; bases not matched to a gene: 7. CDR3 region: CASSADRPSNQPQHF. CDR3 nucleotides: TGTGCCAGCAGTGCGGACAGGCCGTCAAATCAGCCCCAGCATTTT.

The V call is TRBV9, the J call TRBJ2-1; no firm D call. Per germline, CDR1 SGDLS and CDR2 YYNGEE. The CDR3 is made up of 15 amino acids. V lost 0 bases and J lost 0, with 7 bases in between. The CDR3 nucleotides are TGTGCCAGCAGCGTAGACACAAGCTCCTACAATGAGCAGTTCTTC. It translates to CASSVDTSSYNEQFF. Full variable domain (missing parts from reference TRBV9 and TRBJ2-1): DSGVTQTPKHLITATGQRVTLRCSPRSGDLSVYWYQQSLDQGLQFLIQYYNGEERAKGNILERFSAQQFPDLHSELNLSSLELGDSALYFCASSVDTSSYNEQFFGPGTRLTVL.

This chain uses TRBV7-8 with TRBJ2-1, with TRBD2 matching over 14 bases. The CDR3 spans 15 residues. V was pared by 2 bases and J by 15 bases, with 9 bases of the junction left unmatched. Per germline, CDR1 SGHVS and CDR2 FQNEAQ. CDR3 coding DNA: TGTGCCAGCAGCTTAACGACTAGCGGGAGGGCCATAGGGTTCTTC. Encoded protein: CASSLTTSGRAIGFF.

The V call is TRBV7-2, the J call TRBJ1-1; D remains unclear. The CDR3 spans 12 residues. Trimming cost V 2 bases and J 8 bases, with 9 bases left between them. Germline CDR1 and CDR2: SGHTA and FQGNSA. Here the CDR3 reads CASSLMKSEAFF. As DNA, the CDR3 is TGTGCCAGCAGCTTAATGAAGTCGGAAGCTTTCTTT.

The CDR3 here is CASSFDRTGTDTQYF. CDR3 in DNA: TGTGCCAGCAGTTTTGATCGGACAGGCACAGATACGCAGTATTTT. The rearrangement links TRBV28 to TRBJ2-3; D possibly corresponds to TRBD1 (6 bases). The CDR3 contains 15 residues. V gave up 3 bases and J gave up 1 base, with 11 bases separating them. Germline assignment: CDR1 MDHEN and CDR2 SYDVKM.

This chain links TRBV6-5 with TRBJ2-7, with D hard to call. Germline V gene sequence: CDR1 MNHEY, CDR2 SVGAGI. CDR3 length equals 12 residues. Trimming took 6 bases from V and 7 from J, leaving 13 bases between them. CDR3 in amino acids: CASSPTIGEQYF. Here the CDR3 DNA reads TGTGCCAGCAGCCCGACAATTGGGGAGCAGTACTTC.

The rearrangement uses TRBV7-9 and TRBJ2-1; D gene uncertain. CDR3 length: 15 amino acids. V lost 4 bases and J 0 bases, leaving 10 bases between the germline ends. CDR1 is SEHNR, CDR2 FQNEAQ, per germline (reference sequence). The CDR3 DNA follows: TGTGCCAGCAGCTCGACTCTTCGCTCCTACAATGAGCAGTTCTTC. This translates into CASSSTLRSYNEQFF.

The chain has TRBV7-6 and TRBJ2-2; D unclear. Per germline, CDR1 SGHVS and CDR2 FNYEAQ. V was clipped by 5 bases and J by 6 bases, with 10 bases between them. There are 13 residues in the CDR3. The CDR3 loop is CASSSNWAGELFF. The CDR3 nucleotides read TGTGCCAGCAGCAGTAATTGGGCCGGGGAGCTGTTTTTT.

A word on this clone: This sample includes further DNA sequences coding for the same CDR3. This rearrangement joins TRBV4-3 to TRBJ1-2; maybe TRBD1 (5 bases). The V and J ends lost 0 bases and 2 bases respectively, with 10 bases between them. This CDR3 comprises 15 residues. The germline V gene encodes CDR1 LGHNA and CDR2 YSLEER. This CDR3 is CASSQEPGVNYGYTF. The CDR3 nucleotides are TGCGCCAGCAGCCAAGAGCCGGGGGTGAACTATGGCTACACCTTC.